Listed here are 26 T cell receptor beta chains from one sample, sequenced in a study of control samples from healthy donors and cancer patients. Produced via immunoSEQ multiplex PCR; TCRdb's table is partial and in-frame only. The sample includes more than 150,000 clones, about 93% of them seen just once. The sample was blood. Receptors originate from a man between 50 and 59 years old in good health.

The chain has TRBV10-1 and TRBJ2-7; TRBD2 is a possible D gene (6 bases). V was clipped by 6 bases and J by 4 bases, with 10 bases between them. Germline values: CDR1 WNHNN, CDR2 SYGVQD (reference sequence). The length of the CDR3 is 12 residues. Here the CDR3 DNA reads TGCGCCAGCAGGCGACTAGATTACGAGCAGTACTTC. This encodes CASRRLDYEQYF.

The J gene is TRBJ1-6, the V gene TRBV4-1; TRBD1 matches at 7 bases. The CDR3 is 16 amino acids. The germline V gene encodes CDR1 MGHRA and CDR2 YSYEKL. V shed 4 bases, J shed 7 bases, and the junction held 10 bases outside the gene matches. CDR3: CASSPKDRQGNSPLHF. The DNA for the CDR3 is TGCGCCAGCAGCCCCAAGGATAGACAGGGCAATTCACCCCTCCACTTT.

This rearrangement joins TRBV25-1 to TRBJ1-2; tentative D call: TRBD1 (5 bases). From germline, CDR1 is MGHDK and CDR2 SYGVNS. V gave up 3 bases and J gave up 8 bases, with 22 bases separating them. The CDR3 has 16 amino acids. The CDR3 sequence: CASSEGGSTSHRGYTF. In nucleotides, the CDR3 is TGTGCCAGCAGTGAGGGGGGGAGCACATCCCACAGAGGCTACACCTTC.

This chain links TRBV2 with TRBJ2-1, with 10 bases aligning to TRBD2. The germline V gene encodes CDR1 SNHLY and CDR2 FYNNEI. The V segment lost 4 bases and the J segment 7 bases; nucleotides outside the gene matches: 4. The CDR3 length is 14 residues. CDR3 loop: CASSAGTSVNEQFF. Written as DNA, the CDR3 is TGTGCCAGCAGTGCGGGGACTAGCGTTAATGAGCAGTTCTTC.

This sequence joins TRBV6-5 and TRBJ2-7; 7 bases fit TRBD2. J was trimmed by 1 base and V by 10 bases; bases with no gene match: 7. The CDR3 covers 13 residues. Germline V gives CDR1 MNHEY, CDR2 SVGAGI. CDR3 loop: CANSERDSYEQYF. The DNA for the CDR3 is TGTGCCAATTCGGAGCGGGATTCCTACGAGCAGTACTTC.

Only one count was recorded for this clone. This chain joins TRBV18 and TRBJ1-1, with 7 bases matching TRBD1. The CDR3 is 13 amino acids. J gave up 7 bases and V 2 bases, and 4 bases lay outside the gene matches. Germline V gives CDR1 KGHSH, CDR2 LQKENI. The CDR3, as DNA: TGTGCCAGCTCACCAAGACAGGGCGGTGAAGCTTTCTTT. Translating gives CASSPRQGGEAFF.

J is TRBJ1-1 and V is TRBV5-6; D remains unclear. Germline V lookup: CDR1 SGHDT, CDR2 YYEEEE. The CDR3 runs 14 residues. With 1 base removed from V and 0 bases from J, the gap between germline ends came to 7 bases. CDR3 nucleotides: TGTGCCAGCAGCTTGAACGTCATGAACACTGAAGCTTTCTTT. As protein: CASSLNVMNTEAFF.

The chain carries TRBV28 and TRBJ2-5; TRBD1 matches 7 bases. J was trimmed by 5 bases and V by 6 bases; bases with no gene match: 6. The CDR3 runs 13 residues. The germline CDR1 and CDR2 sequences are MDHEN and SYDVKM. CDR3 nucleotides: TGTGCCAGCAGCCAGACAGGGTGGGAGACCCAGTACTTC. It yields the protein CASSQTGWETQYF.

The CDR3: CASSEDRGIGPGELFF. DNA of the CDR3: TGTGCCAGCAGTGAAGATCGGGGCATTGGGCCCGGGGAGCTGTTTTTT. This chain uses TRBV2 with TRBJ2-2; D tentatively reads TRBD1 or TRBD2 (5 bases each). Per germline, CDR1 SNHLY and CDR2 FYNNEI. The CDR3 covers 16 residues. Trimming stripped 1 base from V and 6 bases from J, with 15 bases between.

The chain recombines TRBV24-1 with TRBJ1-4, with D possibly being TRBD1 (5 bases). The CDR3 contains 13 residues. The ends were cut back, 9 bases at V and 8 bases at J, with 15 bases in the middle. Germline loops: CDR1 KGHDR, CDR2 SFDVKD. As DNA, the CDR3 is TGTGCCACCCGAGGAGGGGCAGGGGAAAAACTGTTTTTT. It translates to CATRGGAGEKLFF.

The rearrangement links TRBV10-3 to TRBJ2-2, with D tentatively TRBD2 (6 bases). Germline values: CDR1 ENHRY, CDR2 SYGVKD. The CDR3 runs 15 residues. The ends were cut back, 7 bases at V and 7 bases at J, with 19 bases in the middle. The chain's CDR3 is CAIKDLEGHNGELFF. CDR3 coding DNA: TGTGCCATCAAGGACCTGGAGGGGCATAACGGGGAGCTGTTTTTT.

For the CDR3, the DNA is TGTGCCAGCAGCTTAATGGGGGGAAGCTCCTACAATGAGCAGTTCTTC. It codes for CASSLMGGSSYNEQFF. The chain is built from TRBV11-2 and TRBJ2-1; D is possibly TRBD2 (6 bases). The CDR3 has 16 residues. Germline V CDR1 and CDR2: SGHAT, FQNNGV. Trimming removed 2 bases from V and 0 bases from J, with 11 bases in between.

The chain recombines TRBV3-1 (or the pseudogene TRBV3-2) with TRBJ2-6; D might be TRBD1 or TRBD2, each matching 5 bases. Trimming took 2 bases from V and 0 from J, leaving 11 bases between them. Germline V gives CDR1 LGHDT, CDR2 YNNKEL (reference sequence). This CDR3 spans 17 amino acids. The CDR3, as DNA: TGTGCCAGCAGCCAAAGGGACCCACGCTCTGGGGCCAACGTCCTGACTTTC. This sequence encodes CASSQRDPRSGANVLTF.

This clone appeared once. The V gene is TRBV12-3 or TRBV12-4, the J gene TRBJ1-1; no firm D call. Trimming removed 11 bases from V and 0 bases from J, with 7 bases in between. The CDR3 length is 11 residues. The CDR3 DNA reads TGTGCCTCGAAGGTGAACACTGAAGCTTTCTTT. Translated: CASKVNTEAFF.

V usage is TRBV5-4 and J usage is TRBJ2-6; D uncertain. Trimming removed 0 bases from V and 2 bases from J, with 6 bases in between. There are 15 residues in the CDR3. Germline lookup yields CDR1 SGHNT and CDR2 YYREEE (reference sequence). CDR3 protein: CASSLDQPGANVLTF. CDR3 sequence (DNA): TGTGCCAGCAGCTTGGATCAGCCTGGGGCCAACGTCCTGACTTTC.

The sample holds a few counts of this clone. In DNA, the CDR3 is TGTGCCAGCAGTTTCGGTGTGCTGGGGGATACGCAGTATTTT. This translates into CASSFGVLGDTQYF. V usage is TRBV28 and J usage is TRBJ2-3; D is unresolved. The CDR3 contains 14 residues. In germline, CDR1 is MDHEN, CDR2 SYDVKM. V lost 3 bases and J lost 6, with 13 bases in between.

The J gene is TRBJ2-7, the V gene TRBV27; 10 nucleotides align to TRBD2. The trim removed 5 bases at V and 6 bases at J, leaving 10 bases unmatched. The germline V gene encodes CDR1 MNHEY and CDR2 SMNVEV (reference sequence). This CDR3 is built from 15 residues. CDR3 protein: CASSLFLLAGVEQYF. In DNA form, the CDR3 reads TGTGCCAGCAGTCTCTTCCTCCTAGCGGGAGTCGAGCAGTACTTC.

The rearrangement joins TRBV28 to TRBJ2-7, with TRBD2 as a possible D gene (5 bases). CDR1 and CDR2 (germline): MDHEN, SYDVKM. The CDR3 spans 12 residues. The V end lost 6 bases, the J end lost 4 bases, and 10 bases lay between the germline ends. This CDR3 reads CASSPGKYEQYF. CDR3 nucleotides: TGTGCCAGCAGCCCGGGAAAATACGAGCAGTACTTC.

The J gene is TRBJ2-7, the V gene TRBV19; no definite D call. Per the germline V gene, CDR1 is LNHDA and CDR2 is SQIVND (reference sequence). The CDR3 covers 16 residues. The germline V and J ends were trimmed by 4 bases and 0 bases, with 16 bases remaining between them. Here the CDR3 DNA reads TGTGCCAGTAGTACCCTTTCGGTGGTAAACTCCTACGAGCAGTACTTC. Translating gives CASSTLSVVNSYEQYF.

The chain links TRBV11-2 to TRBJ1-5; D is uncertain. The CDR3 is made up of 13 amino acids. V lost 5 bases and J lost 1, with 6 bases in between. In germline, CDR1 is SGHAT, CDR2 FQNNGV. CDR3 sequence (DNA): TGTGCCAGCAGCCCCGACAGCAATCAGCCCCAGCATTTT. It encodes CASSPDSNQPQHF.

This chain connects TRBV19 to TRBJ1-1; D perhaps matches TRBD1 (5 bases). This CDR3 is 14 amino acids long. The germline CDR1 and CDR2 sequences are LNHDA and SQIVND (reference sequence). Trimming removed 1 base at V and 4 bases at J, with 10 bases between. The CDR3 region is CASSIAGTGTEAFF. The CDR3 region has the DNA TGTGCCAGTAGTATAGCCGGGACTGGCACTGAAGCTTTCTTT.

The chain's CDR3 is CASSERGGRVGDTQYF. CDR3 sequence (DNA): TGCGCCAGCAGTGAAAGGGGCGGGAGGGTCGGCGATACGCAGTATTTT. The chain has TRBV10-2 and TRBJ2-3; TRBD2 agrees at 9 bases. Germline CDR1 WSHSY, CDR2 SAAADI. The junction had 10 bases not matched to a gene; V was cut back by 3 bases and J by 6 bases. The CDR3 sequence is 16 residues long.

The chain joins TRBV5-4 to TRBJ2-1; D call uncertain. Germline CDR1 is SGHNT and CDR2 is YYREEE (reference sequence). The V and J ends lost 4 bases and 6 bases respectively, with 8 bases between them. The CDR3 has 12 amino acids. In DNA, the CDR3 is TGTGCCAGCAGCCCGATGGGCAATGAGCAGTTCTTC. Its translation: CASSPMGNEQFF.

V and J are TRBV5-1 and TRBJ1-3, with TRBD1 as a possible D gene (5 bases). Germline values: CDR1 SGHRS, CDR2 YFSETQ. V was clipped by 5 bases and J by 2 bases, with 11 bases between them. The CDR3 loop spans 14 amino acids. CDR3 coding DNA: TGCGCCAGCAGACGAGGGGAGGCTGGAAACACCATATATTTT. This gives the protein CASRRGEAGNTIYF.

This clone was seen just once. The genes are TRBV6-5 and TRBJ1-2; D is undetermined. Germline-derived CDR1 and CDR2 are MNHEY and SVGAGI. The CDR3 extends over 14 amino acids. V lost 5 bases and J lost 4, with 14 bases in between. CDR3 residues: CASSPRTESYGYTF. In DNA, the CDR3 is TGTGCCAGCAGTCCCCGGACGGAGTCCTATGGCTACACCTTC.

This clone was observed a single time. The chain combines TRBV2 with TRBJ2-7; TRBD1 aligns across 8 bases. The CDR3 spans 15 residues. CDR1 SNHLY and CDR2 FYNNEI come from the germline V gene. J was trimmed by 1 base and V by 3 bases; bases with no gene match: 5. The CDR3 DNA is TGTGCCAGCAGTGACAGGACAGGGAAATCCTACGAGCAGTACTTC. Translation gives CASSDRTGKSYEQYF.